These T cell receptor beta chains were read from a single sample in a study of Graves' ophthalmopathy and Graves' hyperthyroidism. A single record per CDR3 protein comes from TCRdb applying MiXCR to the multiplex PCR reads. There are some 410,000 distinct CDR3 sequences in the sample; more than 20% occur only once, and approximately 3.2% lies in the top ten. The sample taken for sequencing was peripheral blood. Receptors originate from a woman between 18 and 29 years old with stable Graves' hyperthyroidism. The CDR3 runs from the conserved cysteine through the conserved F or W. The D gene is left open where the match is weak. Where a row states a size, it is once, few, many or the class of an expanded clone; other rows omit it.

d_gene,v_gene,j_gene,abundance,CDR3aa,CDR3nt
NA,TRBV5-1,TRBJ1-2,NA,CASSLDIAGGYTF,TGCGCCAGCAGCTTGGATATAGCCGGCGGCTACACCTTC
TRBD2,TRBV2,TRBJ2-2,many,CASSGVLAGAGELFF,TGTGCCAGCAGCGGAGTCTTGGCGGGAGCCGGGGAGCTGTTTTTT
TRBD1,TRBV6-1,TRBJ1-2,NA,CASRQGQGVYGYTF,TGTGCCAGTAGACAGGGACAGGGGGTCTATGGCTACACCTTC
NA,TRBV12-3/TRBV12-4,TRBJ2-4,many,CASSLLGDQNIQYF,TGTGCCAGCAGTTTATTGGGGGACCAAAACATTCAGTACTTC
NA,TRBV6-5,TRBJ2-7,many,CASTRPGGNDEQYF,TGTGCCAGCACCCGCCCGGGGGGCAACGACGAGCAGTACTTC
NA,TRBV4-2,TRBJ2-7,NA,CASSQGAGVDEQYF,TGTGCCAGCAGCCAAGGGGCAGGGGTGGACGAGCAGTACTTC
NA,TRBV20-1,TRBJ1-6,many,CSARDPATGEWSPLHF,TGCAGTGCTAGAGACCCCGCGACGGGGGAGTGGTCACCCCTCCACTTT
NA,TRBV20-1,TRBJ1-1,NA,CSARGGLGSTEAFF,TGCAGTGCTAGAGGAGGCCTCGGGAGCACTGAAGCTTTCTTT
TRBD2,TRBV3-1,TRBJ2-5,few,CASRGISGGEETQYF,TGTGCCAGCAGGGGCATTAGCGGGGGGGAAGAGACCCAGTACTTC
NA,TRBV9,TRBJ1-2,NA,CASSQHGGTYGYTF,TGTGCCAGCAGCCAACACGGGGGGACCTATGGCTACACCTTC
NA,TRBV7-9,TRBJ1-1,NA,CASSLVARENTEAFF,TGTGCCAGCAGCTTAGTTGCCAGGGAGAACACTGAAGCTTTCTTT
TRBD1,TRBV2,TRBJ2-5,once,CARRQGQETQYF,TGTGCCAGACGACAGGGTCAAGAGACCCAGTACTTC
TRBD2,TRBV4-3,TRBJ2-7,NA,CASSQDTSGREQYF,TGCGCCAGCAGCCAAGATACTAGCGGGCGCGAGCAGTACTTC
NA,TRBV6-1,TRBJ2-7,many,CASSTKRTYEQYF,TGTGCCAGCAGTACAAAACGTACCTACGAGCAGTACTTC
TRBD1,TRBV6-1,TRBJ1-1,many,CASRVTGVDTEAFF,TGTGCCAGCAGGGTGACAGGGGTGGACACTGAAGCTTTCTTT
TRBD1,TRBV27,TRBJ2-7,many,CASSLGTEYEQYF,TGTGCCAGCAGTTTAGGGACAGAATACGAGCAGTACTTC
TRBD2,TRBV5-1,TRBJ2-3,many,CASRLTSGRPTDTQYF,TGCGCCAGCAGGTTGACCAGCGGGAGGCCGACAGATACGCAGTATTTT
NA,TRBV28,TRBJ2-7,many,CASSLPGRPPYEQYF,TGTGCCAGCAGTTTGCCAGGTCGACCGCCGTACGAGCAGTACTTC
TRBD1,TRBV6-1,TRBJ1-2,NA,CASNSRDRDYGYTF,TGTGCCAGCAATAGCCGGGACAGAGACTATGGCTACACCTTC
NA,TRBV20-1,TRBJ2-5,many,CSARDTGIETQYF,TGCAGTGCTAGAGATACAGGGATCGAGACCCAGTACTTC
NA,TRBV28,TRBJ2-2,many,CASTNRREANTGELFF,TGTGCCAGCACCAATCGTAGGGAAGCGAACACCGGGGAGCTGTTTTTT
NA,TRBV5-1,TRBJ2-2,many,CASSWGTENTGELFF,TGCGCCAGCAGCTGGGGGACCGAAAACACCGGGGAGCTGTTTTTT
TRBD1,TRBV11-2,TRBJ1-5,NA,CASCLDGTGGYQPQHF,TGTGCCAGCTGCTTAGACGGGACAGGGGGCTATCAGCCCCAGCATTTT
NA,TRBV6-2/TRBV6-3,TRBJ1-2,NA,CASSYSRWRGQGIDYGYTF,TGTGCCAGCAGTTACTCGAGGTGGAGGGGCCAGGGGATAGACTATGGCTACACCTTC
TRBD1,TRBV24-1,TRBJ2-7,many,CATGTGGSEQYF,TGTGCCACCGGGACAGGGGGCTCCGAGCAGTACTTC
NA,TRBV24-1,TRBJ1-5,NA,CATSQGDRNNQPQHF,TGTGCCACCAGTCAAGGAGACAGGAACAATCAGCCCCAGCATTTT
TRBD1,TRBV12-3/TRBV12-4,TRBJ1-6,many,CASSSRQGGHNSPLHF,TGTGCCAGCAGTTCTCGACAGGGTGGCCATAATTCACCCCTCCACTTT
NA,TRBV19,TRBJ1-1,few,CASSPRPAGRTNEAFF,TGTGCCAGTAGCCCCCGACCAGCGGGCAGGACTAATGAAGCTTTCTTT
NA,TRBV24-1,TRBJ2-7,many,CATSDLRMGPQSNFYYEQYF,TGTGCCACCAGTGATTTGCGTATGGGACCACAGAGCAACTTCTACTACGAGCAGTACTTC
NA,TRBV28,TRBJ1-6,many,CASSLYRDYNSPLHF,TGTGCCAGCAGTTTATACAGGGATTATAATTCACCCCTCCACTTT
NA,TRBV7-9,TRBJ1-2,many,CASSLDTSRGYTF,TGTGCCAGCAGCTTAGACACATCTCGAGGCTACACCTTC
NA,TRBV11-2,TRBJ2-7,many,CASSPDAAGDEQYF,TGTGCCAGCAGCCCAGACGCGGCAGGGGACGAGCAGTACTTC
NA,TRBV4-3,TRBJ1-2,many,CASSQKVVGIDGYTF,TGCGCCAGCAGCCAAAAGGTGGTAGGAATAGATGGCTACACCTTC
NA,TRBV13,TRBJ2-7,many,CASSRSSYEQYF,TGTGCCAGCAGCCGTAGTTCCTACGAGCAGTACTTC
TRBD1,TRBV12-3/TRBV12-4,TRBJ1-2,NA,CASSFAGQFYGYTF,TGTGCCAGCAGTTTTGCGGGACAGTTCTATGGCTACACCTTC
TRBD1,TRBV7-9,TRBJ1-1,many,CASSLEGGRTEAFF,TGTGCCAGCAGCTTGGAAGGGGGCCGCACTGAAGCTTTCTTT
TRBD2,TRBV30,TRBJ2-4,many,CAFGRGNIQYF,TGTGCCTTTGGGAGGGGAAACATTCAGTACTTC
TRBD1,TRBV12-3/TRBV12-4,TRBJ1-1,once,CASSPEWGTVEAFF,TGTGCCAGCAGTCCCGAGTGGGGGACAGTTGAAGCTTTCTTT
NA,TRBV29-1,TRBJ2-4,many,CSVEDPYRVAKNIQYF,TGCAGCGTTGAAGATCCTTACAGGGTGGCCAAAAACATTCAGTACTTC
TRBD1,TRBV27,TRBJ1-5,many,CASSTRQGLNQPQHF,TGTGCCAGCAGTACCCGACAGGGCCTCAATCAGCCCCAGCATTTT
NA,TRBV14,TRBJ1-2,many,CASSQVGRVNYDYTF,TGTGCCAGCAGCCAAGTCGGCCGGGTTAACTATGACTACACCTTC
NA,TRBV4-2,TRBJ2-7,many,CASSQGPLEEQYF,TGTGCCAGCAGCCAAGGCCCCCTTGAAGAGCAGTACTTC
TRBD1,TRBV11-3,TRBJ2-7,few,CASSTGDSYEQYF,TGTGCCAGCAGCACCGGGGACAGCTACGAGCAGTACTTC
NA,TRBV24-1,TRBJ1-2,many,CATSDSAWGSGYGYTF,TGTGCCACCAGTGATTCAGCCTGGGGGTCTGGCTATGGCTACACCTTC
NA,TRBV2,TRBJ1-2,many,CAMLIQGGYGYTF,TGTGCCATGCTAATACAGGGAGGTTATGGCTACACCTTC
NA,TRBV24-1,TRBJ1-1,many,CATSDNQGDGNTEAFF,TGTGCCACCAGTGATAATCAGGGAGACGGGAACACTGAAGCTTTCTTT
NA,TRBV28,TRBJ2-2,NA,CASSLSQGIRRTGELFF,TGTGCCAGCAGTTTATCCCAGGGGATCCGTCGCACCGGGGAGCTGTTTTTT
NA,TRBV7-9,TRBJ1-2,many,CASSSWTASFNYGYTF,TGTGCCAGCAGCTCATGGACAGCTTCCTTTAACTATGGCTACACCTTC
NA,TRBV7-2,TRBJ1-2,many,CASSRSTSNYGYTF,TGTGCCAGCTCCCGGTCGACTTCAAACTATGGCTACACCTTC
TRBD2,TRBV6-8,TRBJ2-2,many,CASSAGLAGEDTGELFF,TGTGCCAGCAGTGCAGGACTAGCGGGAGAAGACACCGGGGAGCTGTTTTTT
NA,TRBV15,TRBJ2-7,many,CATSRPRSREQYF,TGTGCCACCTCGAGGCCCCGGAGTCGCGAGCAGTACTTC
TRBD1,TRBV27,TRBJ2-5,NA,CASSSRDREGYSQETQYF,TGTGCCAGCAGTTCTAGGGACAGGGAGGGGTATTCCCAAGAGACCCAGTACTTC
TRBD1,TRBV2,TRBJ1-5,many,CASNYRGINQPQHF,TGTGCCAGCAATTACAGGGGTATCAATCAGCCCCAGCATTTT
NA,TRBV6-5,TRBJ1-2,many,CASSTLGSGNYGYTF,TGTGCCAGCAGTACTTTAGGGTCTGGCAACTATGGCTACACCTTC
TRBD2,TRBV9,TRBJ2-7,NA,CASSGASGSYEQYF,TGTGCCAGCAGTGGGGCTAGCGGGAGTTACGAGCAGTACTTC
NA,TRBV2,TRBJ2-7,many,CASRLQGYEQYF,TGTGCCAGCAGGCTTCAGGGCTACGAGCAGTACTTC
NA,TRBV24-1,TRBJ1-5,many,CATSEDGNQPQHF,TGTGCCACCAGTGAGGACGGTAATCAGCCCCAGCATTTT